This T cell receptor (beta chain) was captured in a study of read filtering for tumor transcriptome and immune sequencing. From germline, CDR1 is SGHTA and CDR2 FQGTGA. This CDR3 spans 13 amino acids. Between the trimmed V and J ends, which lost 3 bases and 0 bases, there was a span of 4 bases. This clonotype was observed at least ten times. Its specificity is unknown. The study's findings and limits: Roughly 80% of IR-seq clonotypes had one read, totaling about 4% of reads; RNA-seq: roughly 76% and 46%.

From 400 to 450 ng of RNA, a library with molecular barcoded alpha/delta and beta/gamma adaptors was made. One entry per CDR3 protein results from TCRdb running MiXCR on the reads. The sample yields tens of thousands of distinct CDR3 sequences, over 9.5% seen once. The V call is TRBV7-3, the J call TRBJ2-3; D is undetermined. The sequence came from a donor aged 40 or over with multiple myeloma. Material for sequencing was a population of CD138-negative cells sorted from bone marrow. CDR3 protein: CASSFSSTDTQYF. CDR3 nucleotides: TGTGCCAGCAGCTTTTCTAGCACAGATACGCAGTATTTT.